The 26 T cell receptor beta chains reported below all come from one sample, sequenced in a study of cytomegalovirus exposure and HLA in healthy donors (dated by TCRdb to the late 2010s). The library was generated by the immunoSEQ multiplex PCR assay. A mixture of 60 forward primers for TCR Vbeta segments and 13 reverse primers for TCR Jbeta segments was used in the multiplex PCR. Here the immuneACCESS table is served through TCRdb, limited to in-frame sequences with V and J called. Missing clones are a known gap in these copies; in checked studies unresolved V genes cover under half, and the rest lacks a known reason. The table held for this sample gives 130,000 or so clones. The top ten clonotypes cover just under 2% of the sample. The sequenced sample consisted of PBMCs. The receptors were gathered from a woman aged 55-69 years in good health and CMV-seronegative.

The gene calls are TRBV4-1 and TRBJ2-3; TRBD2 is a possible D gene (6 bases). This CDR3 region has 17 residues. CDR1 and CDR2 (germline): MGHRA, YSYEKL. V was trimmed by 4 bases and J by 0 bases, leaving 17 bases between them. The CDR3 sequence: CASSRGVAELSTDTQYF. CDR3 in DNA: TGCGCCAGCAGCCGCGGGGTAGCGGAACTTAGCACAGATACGCAGTATTTT.

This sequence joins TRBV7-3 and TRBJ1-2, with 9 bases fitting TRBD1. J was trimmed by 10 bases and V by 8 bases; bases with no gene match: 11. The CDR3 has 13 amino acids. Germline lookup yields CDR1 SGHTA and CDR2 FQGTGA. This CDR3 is CASGKPGQGPYTF. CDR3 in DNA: TGTGCCAGCGGCAAGCCGGGACAGGGTCCCTACACCTTC.

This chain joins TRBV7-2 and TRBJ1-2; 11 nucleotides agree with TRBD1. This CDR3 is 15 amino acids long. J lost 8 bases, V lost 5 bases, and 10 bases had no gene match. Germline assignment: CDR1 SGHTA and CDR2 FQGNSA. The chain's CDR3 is CASSLRTGGVEGYTF. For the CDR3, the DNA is TGTGCCAGCAGCCTTCGGACAGGGGGCGTAGAGGGCTACACCTTC.

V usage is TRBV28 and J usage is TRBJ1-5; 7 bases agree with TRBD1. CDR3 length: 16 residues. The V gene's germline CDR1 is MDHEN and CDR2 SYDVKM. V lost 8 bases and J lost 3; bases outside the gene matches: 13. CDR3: CASRGRGQAYNQPQHF. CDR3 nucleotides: TGTGCCAGCCGAGGGCGAGGACAGGCGTACAATCAGCCCCAGCATTTT.

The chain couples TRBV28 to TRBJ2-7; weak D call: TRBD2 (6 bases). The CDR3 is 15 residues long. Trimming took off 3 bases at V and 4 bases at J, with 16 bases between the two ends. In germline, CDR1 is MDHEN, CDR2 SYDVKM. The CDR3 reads CASSFELASGYEQYF. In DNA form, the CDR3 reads TGTGCCAGCAGTTTTGAACTAGCTAGTGGGTACGAGCAGTACTTC.

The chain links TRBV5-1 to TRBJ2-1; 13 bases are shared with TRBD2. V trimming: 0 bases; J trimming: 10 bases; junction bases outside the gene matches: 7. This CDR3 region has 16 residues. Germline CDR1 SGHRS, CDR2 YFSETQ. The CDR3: CASSLAGTSGTQEQFF. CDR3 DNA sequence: TGCGCCAGCAGCTTGGCCGGGACTAGCGGGACACAGGAGCAGTTCTTC. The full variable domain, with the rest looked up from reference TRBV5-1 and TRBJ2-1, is KAGVTQTPRYLIKTRGQQVTLSCSPISGHRSVSWYQQTPGQGLQFLFEYFSETQRNKGNFPGRFSGRQFSNSRSEMNVSTLELGDSALYLCASSLAGTSGTQEQFFGPGTRLTVL.

The CDR3: CASSAGGLNYEQYF. DNA for the CDR3: TGTGCCAGCAGTGCGGGGGGCCTCAACTACGAGCAGTACTTC. This sequence joins TRBV28 and TRBJ2-7, with 8 bases fitting TRBD2. Per germline, CDR1 MDHEN and CDR2 SYDVKM. V lost 5 bases and J lost 3; bases outside the gene matches: 6. There are 14 residues in the CDR3.

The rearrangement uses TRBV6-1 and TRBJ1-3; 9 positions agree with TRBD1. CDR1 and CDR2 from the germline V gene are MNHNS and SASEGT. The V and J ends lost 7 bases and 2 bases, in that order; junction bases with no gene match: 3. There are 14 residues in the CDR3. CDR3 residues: CASTRTGAGNTIYF. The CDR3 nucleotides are TGTGCCAGCACCAGGACAGGGGCTGGAAACACCATATATTTT.

This chain's CDR3 is CAILFLNTEAFF. As DNA, the CDR3 is TGTGCCATCCTCTTCCTGAACACTGAAGCTTTCTTT. The V and J genes are TRBV7-9 and TRBJ1-1; no clear D. Per the germline V gene, CDR1 is SEHNR and CDR2 is FQNEAQ (reference sequence). The CDR3 is 12 residues long. V lost 10 bases and J lost 0, with 9 bases in between.

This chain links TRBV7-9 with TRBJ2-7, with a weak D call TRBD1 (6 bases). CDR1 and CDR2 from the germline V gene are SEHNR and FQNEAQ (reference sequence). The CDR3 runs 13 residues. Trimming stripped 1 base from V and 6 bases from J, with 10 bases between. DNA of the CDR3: TGTGCCAGCAGCTTAGGGGGGCTACCCGAGCAGTACTTC. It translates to CASSLGGLPEQYF. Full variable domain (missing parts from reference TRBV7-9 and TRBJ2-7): DTGVSQNPRHKITKRGQNVTFRCDPISEHNRLYWYRQTLGQGPEFLTYFQNEAQLEKSRLLSDRFSAERPKGSFSTLEIQRTEQGDSAMYLCASSLGGLPEQYFGPGTRLTVT.

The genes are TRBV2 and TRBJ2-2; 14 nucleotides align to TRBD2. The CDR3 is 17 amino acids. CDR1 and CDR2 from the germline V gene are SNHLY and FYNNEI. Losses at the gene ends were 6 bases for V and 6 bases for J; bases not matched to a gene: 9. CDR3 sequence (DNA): TGTGCCAGCAGGGGGGACAGACTAGCGGGAGGGCCCGGGGAGCTGTTTTTT. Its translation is CASRGDRLAGGPGELFF.

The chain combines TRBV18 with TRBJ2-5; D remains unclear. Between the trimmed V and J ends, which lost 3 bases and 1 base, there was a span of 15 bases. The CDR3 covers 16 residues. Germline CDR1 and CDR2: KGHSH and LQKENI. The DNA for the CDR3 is TGTGCCAGCTCACCTAAAAATGTAGCTACCCAAGAGACCCAGTACTTC. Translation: CASSPKNVATQETQYF. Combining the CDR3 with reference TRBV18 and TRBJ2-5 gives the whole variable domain NAGVMQNPRHLVRRRGQEARLRCSPMKGHSHVYWYRQLPEEGLKFMVYLQKENIIDESGMPKERFSAEFPKEGPSILRIQQVVRGDSAAYFCASSPKNVATQETQYFGPGTRLLVL.

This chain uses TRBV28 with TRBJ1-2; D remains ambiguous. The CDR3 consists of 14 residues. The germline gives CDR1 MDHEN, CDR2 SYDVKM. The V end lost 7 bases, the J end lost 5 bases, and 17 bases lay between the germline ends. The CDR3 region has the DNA TGTGCCAGCACCTCGGGCGGGGTCTGGTATGGCTACACCTTC. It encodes CASTSGGVWYGYTF.

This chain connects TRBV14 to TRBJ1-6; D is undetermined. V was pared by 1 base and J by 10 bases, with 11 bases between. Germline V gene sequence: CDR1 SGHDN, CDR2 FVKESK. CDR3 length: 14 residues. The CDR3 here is CASSQALRGSPLHF. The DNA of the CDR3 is TGTGCCAGCAGCCAAGCCCTGCGGGGATCACCCCTCCACTTT. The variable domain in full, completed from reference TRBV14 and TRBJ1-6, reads EAGVTQFPSHSVIEKGQTVTLRCDPISGHDNLYWYRRVMGKEIKFLLHFVKESKQDESGMPNNRFLAERTGGTYSTLKVQPAELEDSGVYFCASSQALRGSPLHFGNGTRLTVT.

The CDR3 nucleotides read TGTGCCAGCAGTTTACGCGGGGTAGTATCCGGGGAGCTGTTTTTT. Amino acid sequence: CASSLRGVVSGELFF. The V gene is TRBV27, the J gene TRBJ2-2, with a tentative D call TRBD2 (6 bases). The CDR3 extends over 15 amino acids. Germline V CDR1 and CDR2: MNHEY, SMNVEV (reference sequence). The V and J ends lost 2 bases and 6 bases respectively, with 13 bases between them.

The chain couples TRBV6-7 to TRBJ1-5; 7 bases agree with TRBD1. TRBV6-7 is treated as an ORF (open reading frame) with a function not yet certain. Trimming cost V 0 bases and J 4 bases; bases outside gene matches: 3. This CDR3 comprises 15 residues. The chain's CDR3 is CASSYSRTGNQPQHF. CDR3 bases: TGTGCCAGCAGTTACTCACGGACAGGTAATCAGCCCCAGCATTTT.

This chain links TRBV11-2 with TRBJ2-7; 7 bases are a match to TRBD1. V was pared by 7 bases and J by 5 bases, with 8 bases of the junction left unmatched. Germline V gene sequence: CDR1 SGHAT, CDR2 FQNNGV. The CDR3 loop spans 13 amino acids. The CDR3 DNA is TGTGCCAGCACCAAGGGACAGTTAAACGAGCAGTACTTC. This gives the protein CASTKGQLNEQYF.

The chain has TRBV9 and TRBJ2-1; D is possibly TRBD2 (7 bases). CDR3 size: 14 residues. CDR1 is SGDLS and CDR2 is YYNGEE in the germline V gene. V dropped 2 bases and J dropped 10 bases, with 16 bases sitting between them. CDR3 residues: CASSVGGGRREQFF. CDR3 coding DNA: TGTGCCAGCAGCGTTGGCGGGGGCCGGAGGGAGCAGTTCTTC.

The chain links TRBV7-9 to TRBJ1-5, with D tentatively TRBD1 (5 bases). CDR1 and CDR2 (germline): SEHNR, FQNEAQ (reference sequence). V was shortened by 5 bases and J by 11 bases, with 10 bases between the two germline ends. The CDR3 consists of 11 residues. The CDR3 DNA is TGTGCCAGCAGCGCATTAGGGGCCCAGCATTTT. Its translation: CASSALGAQHF. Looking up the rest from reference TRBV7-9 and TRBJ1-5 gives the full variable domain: DTGVSQNPRHKITKRGQNVTFRCDPISEHNRLYWYRQTLGQGPEFLTYFQNEAQLEKSRLLSDRFSAERPKGSFSTLEIQRTEQGDSAMYLCASSALGAQHFGDGTRLSIL.

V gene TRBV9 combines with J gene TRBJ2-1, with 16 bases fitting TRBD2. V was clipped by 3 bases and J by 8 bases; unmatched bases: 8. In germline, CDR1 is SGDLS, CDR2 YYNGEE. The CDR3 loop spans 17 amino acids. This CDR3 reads CASSGSGLAGGLDEQFF. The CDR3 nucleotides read TGTGCCAGCAGCGGATCGGGACTAGCGGGGGGGTTAGATGAGCAGTTCTTC.

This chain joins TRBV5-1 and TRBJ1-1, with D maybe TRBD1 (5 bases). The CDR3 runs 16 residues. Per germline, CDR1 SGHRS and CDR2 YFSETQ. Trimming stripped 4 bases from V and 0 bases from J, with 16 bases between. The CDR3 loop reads CASSPMGLAMNTEAFF. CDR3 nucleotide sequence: TGCGCCAGCAGCCCGATGGGACTGGCTATGAACACTGAAGCTTTCTTT.

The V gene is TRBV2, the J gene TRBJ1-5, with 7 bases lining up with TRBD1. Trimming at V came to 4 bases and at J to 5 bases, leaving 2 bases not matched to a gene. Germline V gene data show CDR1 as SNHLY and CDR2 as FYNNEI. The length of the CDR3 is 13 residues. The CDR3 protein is CASSGTGYQPQHF. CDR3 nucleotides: TGTGCCAGCAGTGGGACAGGCTATCAGCCCCAGCATTTT.

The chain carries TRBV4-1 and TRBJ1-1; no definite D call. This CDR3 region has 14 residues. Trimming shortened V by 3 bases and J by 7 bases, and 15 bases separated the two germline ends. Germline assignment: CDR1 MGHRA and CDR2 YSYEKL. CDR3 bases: TGCGCCAGCAGCCAGCCCCTTATGAGGTTTGAAGCTTTCTTT. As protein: CASSQPLMRFEAFF.

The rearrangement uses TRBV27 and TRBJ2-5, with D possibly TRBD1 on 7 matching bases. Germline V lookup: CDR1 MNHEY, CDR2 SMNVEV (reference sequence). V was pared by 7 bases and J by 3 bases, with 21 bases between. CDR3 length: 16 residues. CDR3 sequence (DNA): TGTGCCAGCACTAAACTAGGGGGCGCGGGGAAAGAGACCCAGTACTTC. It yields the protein CASTKLGGAGKETQYF.

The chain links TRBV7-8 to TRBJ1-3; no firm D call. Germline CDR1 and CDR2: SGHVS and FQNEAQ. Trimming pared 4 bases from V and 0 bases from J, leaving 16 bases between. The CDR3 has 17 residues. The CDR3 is CASSSAVLPNSGNTIYF. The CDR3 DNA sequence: TGTGCCAGCAGCTCGGCGGTGCTGCCAAACTCTGGAAACACCATATATTTT.

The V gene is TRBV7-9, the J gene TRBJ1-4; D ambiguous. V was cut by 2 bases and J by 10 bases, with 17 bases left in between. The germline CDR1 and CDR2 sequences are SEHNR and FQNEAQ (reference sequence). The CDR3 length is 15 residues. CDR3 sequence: CASSLSPRSSLKLFF. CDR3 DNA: TGTGCCAGCAGCTTAAGCCCGCGGAGTTCTTTAAAACTGTTTTTT.